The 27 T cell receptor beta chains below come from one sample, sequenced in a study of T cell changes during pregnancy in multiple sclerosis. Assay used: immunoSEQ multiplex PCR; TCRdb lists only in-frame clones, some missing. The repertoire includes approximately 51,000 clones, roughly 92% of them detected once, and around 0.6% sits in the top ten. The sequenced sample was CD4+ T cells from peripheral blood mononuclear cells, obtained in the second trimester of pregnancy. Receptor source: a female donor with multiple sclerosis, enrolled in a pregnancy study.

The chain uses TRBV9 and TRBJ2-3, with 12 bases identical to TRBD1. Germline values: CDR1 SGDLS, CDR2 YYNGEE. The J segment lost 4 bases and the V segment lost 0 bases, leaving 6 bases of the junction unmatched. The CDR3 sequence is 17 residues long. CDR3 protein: CASSVAGTGGFSDTQYF. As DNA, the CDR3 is TGTGCCAGCAGCGTAGCTGGGACAGGGGGCTTTTCAGATACGCAGTATTTT.

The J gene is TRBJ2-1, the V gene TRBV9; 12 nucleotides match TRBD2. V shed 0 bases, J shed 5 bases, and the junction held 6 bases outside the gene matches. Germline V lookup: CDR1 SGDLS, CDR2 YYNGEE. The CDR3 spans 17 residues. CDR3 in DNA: TGTGCCAGCAGCGTAGGGCCCCGACTAGCGGGGGACAATGAGCAGTTCTTC. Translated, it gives CASSVGPRLAGDNEQFF. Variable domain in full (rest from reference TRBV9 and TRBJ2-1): DSGVTQTPKHLITATGQRVTLRCSPRSGDLSVYWYQQSLDQGLQFLIQYYNGEERAKGNILERFSAQQFPDLHSELNLSSLELGDSALYFCASSVGPRLAGDNEQFFGPGTRLTVL.

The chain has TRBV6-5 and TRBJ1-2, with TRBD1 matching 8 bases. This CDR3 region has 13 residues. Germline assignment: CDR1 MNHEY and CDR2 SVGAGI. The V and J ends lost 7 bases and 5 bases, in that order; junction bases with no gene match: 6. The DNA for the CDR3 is TGTGCCAGCACTAAGGGACAGGAGTATGGCTACACCTTC. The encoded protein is CASTKGQEYGYTF.

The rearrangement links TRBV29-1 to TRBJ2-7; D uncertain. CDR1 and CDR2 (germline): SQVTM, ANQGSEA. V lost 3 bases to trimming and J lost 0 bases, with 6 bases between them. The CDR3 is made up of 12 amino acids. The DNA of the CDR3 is TGCAGCGTTGAGGCCAGCTCCTACGAGCAGTACTTC. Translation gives CSVEASSYEQYF.

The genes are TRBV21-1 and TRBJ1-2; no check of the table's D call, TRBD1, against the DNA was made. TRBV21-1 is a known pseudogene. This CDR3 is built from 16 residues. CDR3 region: CASSTSTRRGLDGYTF. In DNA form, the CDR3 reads TGTGCCAGCAGCACATCTACTCGCAGGGGTTTAGACGGCTACACCTTC.

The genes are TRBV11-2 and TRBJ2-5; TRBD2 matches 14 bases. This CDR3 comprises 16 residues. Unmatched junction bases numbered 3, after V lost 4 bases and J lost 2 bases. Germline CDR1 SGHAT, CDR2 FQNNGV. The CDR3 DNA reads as TGTGCCAGCAGCTCCGGGACTAGCGGGGGACAAGAGACCCAGTACTTC. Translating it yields CASSSGTSGGQETQYF.

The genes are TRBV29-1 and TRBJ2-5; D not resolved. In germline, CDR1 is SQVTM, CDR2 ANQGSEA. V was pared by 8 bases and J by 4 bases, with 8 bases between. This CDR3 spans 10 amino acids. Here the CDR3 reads CSTGGETQYF. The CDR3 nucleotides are TGCAGCACCGGTGGAGAGACCCAGTACTTC.

CDR3 residues: CASRGAGAQGNTIYF. DNA for the CDR3: TGTGCCAGCAGGGGGGCGGGGGCGCAAGGAAACACCATATATTTT. The genes are TRBV7-8 and TRBJ1-3; TRBD1 is a possible D gene (6 bases). Germline CDR1 and CDR2: SGHVS and FQNEAQ. This CDR3 contains 15 residues. With 6 bases removed from V and 4 bases from J, the gap between germline ends came to 16 bases. The whole variable domain, filled in from reference TRBV7-8 and TRBJ1-3, reads GAGVSQSPRYKVAKRGQDVALRCDPISGHVSLFWYQQALGQGPEFLTYFQNEAQLDKSGLPSDRFFAERPEGSVSTLKIQRTQQEDSAVYLCASRGAGAQGNTIYFGEGSWLTVV.

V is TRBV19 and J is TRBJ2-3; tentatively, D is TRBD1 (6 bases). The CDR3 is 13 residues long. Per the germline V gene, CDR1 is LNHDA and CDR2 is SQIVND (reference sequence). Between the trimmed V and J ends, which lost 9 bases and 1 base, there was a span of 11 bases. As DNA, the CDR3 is TGTGCCAGCGATAAGGGGGGCACAGATACGCAGTATTTT. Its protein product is CASDKGGTDTQYF.

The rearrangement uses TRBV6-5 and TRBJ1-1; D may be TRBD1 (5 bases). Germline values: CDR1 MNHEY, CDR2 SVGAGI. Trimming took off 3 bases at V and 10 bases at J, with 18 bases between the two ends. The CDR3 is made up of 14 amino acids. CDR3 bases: TGTGCCAGCAGTTATAGGGCACTCTCTAGGGGAGCTTTCTTT. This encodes CASSYRALSRGAFF.

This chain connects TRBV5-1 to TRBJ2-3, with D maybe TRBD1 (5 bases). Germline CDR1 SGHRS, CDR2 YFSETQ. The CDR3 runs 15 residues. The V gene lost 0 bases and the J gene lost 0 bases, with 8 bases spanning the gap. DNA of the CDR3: TGCGCCAGCAGCTTGGTAGGGGTTAGCACAGATACGCAGTATTTT. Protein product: CASSLVGVSTDTQYF.

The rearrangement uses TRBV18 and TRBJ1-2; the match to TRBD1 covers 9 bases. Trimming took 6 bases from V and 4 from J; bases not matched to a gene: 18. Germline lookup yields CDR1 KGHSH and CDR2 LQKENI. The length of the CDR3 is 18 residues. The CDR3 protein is CASSPNSGQGVLGYGYTF. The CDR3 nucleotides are TGTGCCAGCTCGCCGAATTCGGGACAGGGCGTGTTGGGCTATGGCTACACCTTC.

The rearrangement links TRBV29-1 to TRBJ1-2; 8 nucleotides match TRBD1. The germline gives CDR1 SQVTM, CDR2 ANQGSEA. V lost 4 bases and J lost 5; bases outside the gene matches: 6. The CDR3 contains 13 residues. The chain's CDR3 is CSVGAGGAYGYTF. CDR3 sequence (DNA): TGCAGCGTTGGGGCAGGGGGCGCTTATGGCTACACCTTC.

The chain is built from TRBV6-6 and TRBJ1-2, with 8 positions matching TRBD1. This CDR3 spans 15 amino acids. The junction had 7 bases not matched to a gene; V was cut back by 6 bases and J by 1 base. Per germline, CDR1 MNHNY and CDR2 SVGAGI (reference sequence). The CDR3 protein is CASRDRDLLNYGYTF. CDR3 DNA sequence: TGTGCCAGCAGGGACAGGGATTTACTTAACTATGGCTACACCTTC.

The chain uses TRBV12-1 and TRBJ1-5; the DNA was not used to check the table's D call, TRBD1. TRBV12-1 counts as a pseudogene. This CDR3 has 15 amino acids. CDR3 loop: CASGQGYYSNQPQHF. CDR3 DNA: TGTGCCAGCGGACAGGGTTATTATAGCAATCAGCCCCAGCATTTT.

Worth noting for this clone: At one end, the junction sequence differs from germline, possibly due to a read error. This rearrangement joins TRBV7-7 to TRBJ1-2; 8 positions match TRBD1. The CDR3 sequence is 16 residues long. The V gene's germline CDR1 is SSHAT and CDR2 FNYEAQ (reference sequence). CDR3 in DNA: TGTGCTAGCAGCTTCCCCCCAGGGGGCGAAGGCCATGGCTACACCTTC. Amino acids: CASSFPPGGEGHGYTF.

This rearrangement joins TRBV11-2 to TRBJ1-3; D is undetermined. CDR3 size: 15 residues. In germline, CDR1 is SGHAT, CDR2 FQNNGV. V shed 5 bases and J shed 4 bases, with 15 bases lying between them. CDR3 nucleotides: TGTGCCAGCAGCGCGGAGGCCAATAGGGGAAACACCATATATTTT. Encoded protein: CASSAEANRGNTIYF.

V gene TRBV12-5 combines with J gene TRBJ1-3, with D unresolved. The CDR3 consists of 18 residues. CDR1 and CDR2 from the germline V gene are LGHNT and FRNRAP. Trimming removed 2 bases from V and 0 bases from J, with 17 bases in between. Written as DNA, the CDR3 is TGTGCTAGTGGTTTGTCCCATATGGTTGGGAGCTCTGGAAACACCATATATTTT. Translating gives CASGLSHMVGSSGNTIYF. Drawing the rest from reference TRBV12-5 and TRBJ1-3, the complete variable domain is DARVTQTPRHKVTEMGQEVTMRCQPILGHNTVFWYRQTMMQGLELLAYFRNRAPLDDSGMPKDRFSAEMPDATLATLKIQPSEPRDSAVYFCASGLSHMVGSSGNTIYFGEGSWLTVV.

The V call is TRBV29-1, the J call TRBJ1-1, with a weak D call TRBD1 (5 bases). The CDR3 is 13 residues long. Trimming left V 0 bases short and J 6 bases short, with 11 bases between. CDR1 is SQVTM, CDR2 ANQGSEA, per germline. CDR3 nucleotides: TGCAGCGTTGAAGACCCGGGGGGGGCTGAAGCTTTCTTT. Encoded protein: CSVEDPGGAEAFF.

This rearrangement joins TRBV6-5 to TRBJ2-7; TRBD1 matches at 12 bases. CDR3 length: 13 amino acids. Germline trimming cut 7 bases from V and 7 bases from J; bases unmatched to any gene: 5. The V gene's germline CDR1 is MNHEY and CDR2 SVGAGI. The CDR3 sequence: CASNRDRGREQYF. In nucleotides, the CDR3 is TGTGCCAGCAACCGGGACAGGGGGCGAGAGCAGTACTTC.

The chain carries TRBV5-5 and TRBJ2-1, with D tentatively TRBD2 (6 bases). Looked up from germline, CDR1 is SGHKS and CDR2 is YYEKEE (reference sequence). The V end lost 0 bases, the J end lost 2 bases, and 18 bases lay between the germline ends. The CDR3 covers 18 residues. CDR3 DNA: TGTGCCAGCAGCTTGGGGAGGGCCGGGACCCTTGCCTACAATGAGCAGTTCTTC. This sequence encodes CASSLGRAGTLAYNEQFF.

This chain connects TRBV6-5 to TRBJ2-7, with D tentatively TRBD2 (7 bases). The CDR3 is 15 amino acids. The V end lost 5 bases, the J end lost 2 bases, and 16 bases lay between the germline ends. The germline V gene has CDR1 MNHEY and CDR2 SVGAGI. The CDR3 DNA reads TGTGCCAGCAGTCGGGCAGGGGAGGGGACCTACGAGCAGTACTTC. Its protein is CASSRAGEGTYEQYF.

DNA of the CDR3: TGCGCCAGCAGCCAAGGGGCAACTACAGGGATTGAAAAACTGTTTTTT. Its protein is CASSQGATTGIEKLFF. The chain combines TRBV4-1 with TRBJ1-4; possible D gene TRBD1, 6 bases. This CDR3 has 16 residues. Germline CDR1 and CDR2: MGHRA and YSYEKL. Trimming took off 1 base at V and 7 bases at J, with 16 bases between the two ends.

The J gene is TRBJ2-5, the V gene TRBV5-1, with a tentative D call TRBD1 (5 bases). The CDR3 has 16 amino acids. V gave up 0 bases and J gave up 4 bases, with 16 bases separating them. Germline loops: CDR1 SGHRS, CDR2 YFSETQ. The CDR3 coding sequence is TGCGCCAGCAGCTTGGACAGGTGGGGTACTGGAGAGACCCAGTACTTC. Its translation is CASSLDRWGTGETQYF.

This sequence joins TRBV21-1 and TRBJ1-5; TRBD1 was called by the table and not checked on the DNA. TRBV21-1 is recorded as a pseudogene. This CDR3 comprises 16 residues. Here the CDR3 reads CASSTNGTGGGQPQHF. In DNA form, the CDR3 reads TGTGCCAGCAGCACCAACGGGACAGGGGGCGGTCAGCCCCAGCATTTT.

The CDR3 protein is CSVGEGRGGNTIYF. The CDR3 coding sequence is TGCAGCGTTGGAGAGGGCAGGGGTGGAAACACCATATATTTT. The V gene is TRBV29-1, the J gene TRBJ1-3; possible D gene TRBD1, 6 bases. The CDR3 sequence is 14 residues long. Trimming pared 4 bases from V and 3 bases from J, leaving 13 bases between. From germline, CDR1 is SQVTM and CDR2 ANQGSEA.

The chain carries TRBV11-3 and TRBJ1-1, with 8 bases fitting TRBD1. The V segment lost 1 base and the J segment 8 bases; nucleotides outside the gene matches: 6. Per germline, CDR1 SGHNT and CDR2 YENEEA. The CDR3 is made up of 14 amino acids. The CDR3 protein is CASSLAGDRREAFF. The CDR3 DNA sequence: TGTGCCAGCAGCTTAGCGGGGGACAGGAGAGAAGCTTTCTTT.